These 28 T cell receptor beta chains were all obtained from the same sample, sequenced in a study of untreated major depressive disorder. This table comes from immunoSEQ multiplex PCR, and its TCRdb copy is limited to in-frame clones, with some not included. This table has fewer than 25,000 clones, over 75% appearing once. The sequenced sample was CD4+ T cells from PBMCs. The receptors were gathered from a woman in her 30s in good health.

The genes are TRBV10-3 and TRBJ2-5; TRBD2 matches at 9 bases. Trimming took 5 bases from V and 3 from J; bases not matched to a gene: 4. CDR3 length equals 14 residues. Germline CDR1 ENHRY, CDR2 SYGVKD. CDR3 protein: CAISQLAGKETQYF. The CDR3 nucleotides read TGTGCCATCAGTCAACTAGCGGGTAAAGAGACCCAGTACTTC.

The chain is built from TRBV9 and TRBJ2-1; no clear D. The CDR3 has 17 residues. Germline V gene data show CDR1 as SGDLS and CDR2 as YYNGEE. With 6 bases removed from V and 4 bases from J, the gap between germline ends came to 23 bases. This CDR3 reads CASIHSPTTSNYNEQFF. The CDR3 DNA reads TGTGCCAGCATCCACTCCCCTACTACATCCAATTACAATGAGCAGTTCTTC.

The chain uses TRBV9 and TRBJ2-1, with 7 bases identical to TRBD2. The CDR3 consists of 17 residues. J gave up 6 bases and V 0 bases, and 12 bases lay outside the gene matches. Germline V gene lookup returns CDR1 SGDLS and CDR2 YYNGEE. The CDR3 DNA sequence: TGTGCCAGCAGCGTAGGTCCTCTCGCGGGAGCCTCCAATGAGCAGTTCTTC. Protein product: CASSVGPLAGASNEQFF.

This clone was recorded a few times. The chain carries TRBV2 and TRBJ2-2; D may be TRBD2 (5 bases). This CDR3 is built from 16 residues. Between the trimmed V and J ends, which lost 1 base and 8 bases, there was a span of 17 bases. Germline CDR1 reads SNHLY; CDR2 reads FYNNEI. The CDR3 is CASSEVAGRVPGELFF. In nucleotides, the CDR3 is TGTGCCAGCAGTGAAGTGGCGGGCCGGGTACCTGGGGAGCTGTTTTTT.

The chain couples TRBV30 to TRBJ2-2; 14 nucleotides align to TRBD2. The CDR3 is 16 amino acids. J gave up 6 bases and V 0 bases, and 3 bases lay outside the gene matches. The germline gives CDR1 GTSNPN, CDR2 SVGIG (reference sequence). CDR3 in amino acids: CAWSVGTSGRPGELFF. In DNA form, the CDR3 reads TGTGCCTGGAGTGTAGGGACTAGCGGGAGACCCGGGGAGCTGTTTTTT. Complete variable domain (other parts from reference TRBV30 and TRBJ2-2): SQTIHQWPATLVQPVGSPLSLECTVEGTSNPNLYWYRQAAGRGLQLLFYSVGIGQISSEVPQNLSASRPQDRQFILSSKKLLLSDSGFYLCAWSVGTSGRPGELFFGEGSRLTVL.

CDR3 protein: CASSPERTGAQFF. CDR3 DNA: TGTGCCAGCTCACCGGAACGGACAGGGGCGCAGTTCTTC. This sequence joins TRBV18 and TRBJ2-1; 9 nucleotides align to TRBD1. CDR3 length equals 13 residues. Germline lookup yields CDR1 KGHSH and CDR2 LQKENI. V was pared by 3 bases and J by 12 bases, with 6 bases of the junction left unmatched.

The rearrangement uses TRBV5-1 and TRBJ2-7; 12 bases are shared with TRBD1. Germline V lookup: CDR1 SGHRS, CDR2 YFSETQ. The CDR3 is made up of 17 amino acids. V lost 6 bases, J lost 3 bases, and 13 bases stayed unmatched. CDR3 region: CASTPGWGQGAIYEQYF. CDR3 DNA: TGCGCCAGCACCCCGGGGTGGGGACAGGGGGCTATCTACGAGCAGTACTTC.

This clone showed up just a few times. The chain uses TRBV2 and TRBJ2-7; D is unclear. Looked up from germline, CDR1 is SNHLY and CDR2 is FYNNEI. With 8 bases removed from V and 6 bases from J, the gap between germline ends came to 14 bases. The CDR3 sequence is 12 residues long. CDR3 sequence: CASQLAPPEQYF. The CDR3 DNA reads as TGTGCCAGCCAACTCGCACCCCCCGAGCAGTACTTC.

This sequence joins TRBV28 and TRBJ2-3; D is unresolved. The CDR3 extends over 12 amino acids. V dropped 1 base and J dropped 6 bases, with 5 bases sitting between them. CDR1 and CDR2 (germline): MDHEN, SYDVKM. The CDR3, as DNA: TGTGCCAGCAGTTTATTCCAGGATACGCAGTATTTT. Residues: CASSLFQDTQYF.

The CDR3 loop reads CASSGPGRGRFTGANVLTF. CDR3 nucleotides: TGTGCCAGCAGTGGCCCAGGCAGGGGGCGGTTTACTGGGGCCAACGTCCTGACTTTC. V is TRBV28 and J is TRBJ2-6, with TRBD1 matching 8 bases. The CDR3 has 19 amino acids. Losses at the gene ends were 5 bases for V and 2 bases for J; bases not matched to a gene: 14. Germline V gives CDR1 MDHEN, CDR2 SYDVKM.

The count of this clone is one. V usage is TRBV2 and J usage is TRBJ2-2, with a tentative D call TRBD2 (5 bases). CDR3 length: 15 residues. V lost 4 bases and J lost 5, with 14 bases in between. Germline V gene sequence: CDR1 SNHLY, CDR2 FYNNEI. The CDR3 here is CASSAQGLSTGELFF. CDR3 coding DNA: TGTGCCAGCAGTGCTCAAGGACTCAGTACCGGGGAGCTGTTTTTT.

This clone was observed a single time. The chain recombines TRBV15 with TRBJ2-6; the D is unclear. This CDR3 spans 15 amino acids. The V and J ends lost 0 bases and 2 bases respectively, with 5 bases between them. CDR1 and CDR2 (germline): LNHNV, YYDKDF (reference sequence). The CDR3 loop is CATSRDPPGANVLTF. Here the CDR3 DNA reads TGTGCCACCAGCAGAGATCCCCCTGGGGCCAACGTCCTGACTTTC. The complete variable domain, with remaining parts taken from reference TRBV15 and TRBJ2-6, reads DAMVIQNPRYQVTQFGKPVTLSCSQTLNHNVMYWYQQKSSQAPKLLFHYYDKDFNNEADTPDNFQSRRPNTSFCFLDIRSPGLGDTAMYLCATSRDPPGANVLTFGAGSRLTVL.

In its sample, this clone was seen once. The V gene is TRBV10-3, the J gene TRBJ1-6; D is unresolved. CDR3 length equals 15 residues. The germline V and J ends were trimmed by 0 bases and 12 bases, with 15 bases remaining between them. Per germline, CDR1 ENHRY and CDR2 SYGVKD. CDR3 residues: CAISESGPPTGPLHF. In DNA, the CDR3 is TGTGCCATCAGTGAGTCTGGGCCCCCAACTGGACCCCTCCACTTT.

A few counts support this clone. The chain couples TRBV30 to TRBJ2-7; the match to TRBD2 covers 11 bases. After removal of 3 bases from V and 4 bases from J, the junction contained 11 bases not matched to a gene. CDR3 length: 16 residues. Germline CDR1 reads GTSNPN; CDR2 reads SVGIG (reference sequence). CDR3 sequence: CAWRGTSGDFLYEQYF. The CDR3 DNA reads as TGTGCCTGGAGGGGGACTAGCGGCGACTTTCTGTACGAGCAGTACTTC.

This chain uses TRBV4-2 with TRBJ2-3; TRBD2 matches 7 bases. V shed 1 base, J shed 0 bases, and the junction held 4 bases outside the gene matches. Germline lookup yields CDR1 LGHNA and CDR2 YNFKEQ. The CDR3 totals 16 residues. The CDR3 sequence is CASSQVTSASTDTQYF. The DNA for the CDR3 is TGTGCCAGCAGCCAAGTAACTAGCGCTAGCACAGATACGCAGTATTTT.

The chain is built from TRBV5-5 and TRBJ2-7; D remains ambiguous. From germline, CDR1 is SGHKS and CDR2 YYEKEE (reference sequence). The CDR3 is made up of 15 amino acids. V lost 0 bases and J lost 0, with 10 bases in between. In DNA, the CDR3 is TGTGCCAGCAGCTTGGCCTTTGGCAGCTCCTACGAGCAGTACTTC. It codes for CASSLAFGSSYEQYF.

The CDR3 spells CASSSPGQGQPQHF. CDR3 bases: TGTGCCAGTAGTTCGCCGGGACAGGGACAGCCCCAGCATTTT. The chain has TRBV19 and TRBJ1-5; 9 nucleotides agree with TRBD1. The CDR3 extends over 14 amino acids. The J segment lost 7 bases and the V segment lost 5 bases, leaving 6 bases of the junction unmatched. Germline V gives CDR1 LNHDA, CDR2 SQIVND (reference sequence).

The chain uses TRBV15 and TRBJ2-1; weak D call: TRBD1 (6 bases). The CDR3 extends over 13 amino acids. V gave up 3 bases and J gave up 8 bases, with 11 bases separating them. The germline CDR1 and CDR2 sequences are LNHNV and YYDKDF (reference sequence). The CDR3 nucleotides read TGTGCCACCAGCAGGCACAGGGAGTATGAGCAGTTCTTC. Its translation: CATSRHREYEQFF.

The chain employs TRBV5-6 and TRBJ2-1; TRBD2 agrees at 10 bases. The germline gives CDR1 SGHDT, CDR2 YYEEEE. The ends lost 4 bases at V and 8 bases at J; junction bases unmatched: 6. The CDR3 covers 14 residues. This CDR3 is CASSRTGTSDEQFF. CDR3 coding DNA: TGTGCCAGCAGCAGAACCGGGACTAGCGATGAGCAGTTCTTC.

The rearrangement links TRBV4-1 to TRBJ2-1; 12 bases align to TRBD2. The CDR3 loop spans 16 amino acids. With V trimmed by 3 bases and J by 6 bases, 6 bases remained unmatched. Germline V CDR1 and CDR2: MGHRA, YSYEKL. This CDR3 is CASSQPGLAGPNEQFF. The CDR3 DNA sequence: TGCGCCAGCAGCCAGCCTGGACTAGCGGGACCCAATGAGCAGTTCTTC.

The J gene is TRBJ1-4, the V gene TRBV30; D is uncertain. V was trimmed by 2 bases and J by 7 bases, leaving 14 bases between them. Per germline, CDR1 GTSNPN and CDR2 SVGIG (reference sequence). CDR3 length equals 14 residues. The chain's CDR3 is CAWSWGGVGEKLFF. The DNA for the CDR3 is TGTGCCTGGAGTTGGGGTGGAGTTGGTGAAAAACTGTTTTTT.

This rearrangement joins TRBV7-2 to TRBJ2-7; 9 bases line up with TRBD1. The V segment lost 3 bases and the J segment 2 bases; nucleotides outside the gene matches: 5. This CDR3 is built from 15 residues. Germline lookup yields CDR1 SGHTA and CDR2 FQGNSA. The CDR3 here is CASSLGQGSAYEQYF. CDR3 nucleotides: TGTGCCAGCAGCTTGGGACAGGGTTCGGCCTACGAGCAGTACTTC.

The genes are TRBV27 and TRBJ2-7, with 7 bases matching TRBD1. Germline V lookup: CDR1 MNHEY, CDR2 SMNVEV (reference sequence). The CDR3 covers 14 residues. V lost 6 bases to trimming and J lost 4 bases; unmatched junction nucleotides: 9. The CDR3 nucleotides are TGTGCCAGCAGGAAGACAGGGTACCCTTACGAGCAGTACTTC. Protein: CASRKTGYPYEQYF.

The V gene is TRBV15, the J gene TRBJ2-2; weak D call: TRBD2 (5 bases). Germline V gene data show CDR1 as LNHNV and CDR2 as YYDKDF (reference sequence). The CDR3 spans 15 residues. With 0 bases removed from V and 5 bases from J, the gap between germline ends came to 10 bases. CDR3: CATSRDEGKTGELFF. The CDR3 DNA follows: TGTGCCACCAGCAGAGATGAGGGAAAAACCGGGGAGCTGTTTTTT.

This rearrangement joins TRBV7-3 to TRBJ2-7, with 7 bases matching TRBD1. J lost 4 bases, V lost 2 bases, and 8 bases had no gene match. This CDR3 has 15 residues. The germline CDR1 and CDR2 sequences are SGHTA and FQGTGA. The DNA of the CDR3 is TGTGCCAGCAGCTTATCCCCGGGGACAGTATACGAGCAGTACTTC. Translated, it gives CASSLSPGTVYEQYF.

A few counts support this clone. The genes are TRBV5-1 and TRBJ2-7; TRBD1 or TRBD2 may be the D gene (5 bases each). Germline loops: CDR1 SGHRS, CDR2 YFSETQ. Trimming took off 4 bases at V and 9 bases at J, with 14 bases between the two ends. The CDR3 runs 12 residues. CDR3 residues: CASSHRTGPQYF. CDR3 coding DNA: TGCGCCAGCAGCCACCGGACGGGACCGCAGTACTTC.

The chain combines TRBV28 with TRBJ2-1; D may correspond to TRBD1 or TRBD2 (6 bases each). CDR3 length equals 18 residues. Germline loops: CDR1 MDHEN, CDR2 SYDVKM. Trimming shortened V by 6 bases and J by 2 bases, and 23 bases separated the two germline ends. CDR3 nucleotides: TGTGCCAGCAGCATGTTAGGGGGGAAATACAGTGCCTACAATGAGCAGTTCTTC. It translates to CASSMLGGKYSAYNEQFF.

This clone was found once. V and J are TRBV7-2 and TRBJ2-3; possible D gene TRBD2, 7 bases. From germline, CDR1 is SGHTA and CDR2 FQGNSA. V lost 8 bases, J lost 4 bases, and 22 bases lay in between. The CDR3 totals 16 residues. CDR3 sequence reads: CASLTRGAGVADTQYF. DNA of the CDR3: TGTGCCAGCCTCACCCGGGGGGCGGGAGTGGCAGATACGCAGTATTTT.